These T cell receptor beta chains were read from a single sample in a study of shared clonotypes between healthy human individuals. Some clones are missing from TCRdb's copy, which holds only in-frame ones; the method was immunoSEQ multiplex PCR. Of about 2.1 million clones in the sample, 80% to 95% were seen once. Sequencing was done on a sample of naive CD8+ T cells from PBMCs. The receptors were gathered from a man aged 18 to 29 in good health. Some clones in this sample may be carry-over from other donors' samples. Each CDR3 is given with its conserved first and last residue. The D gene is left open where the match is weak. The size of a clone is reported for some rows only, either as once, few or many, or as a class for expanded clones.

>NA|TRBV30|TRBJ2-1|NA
TGTGCCTGGAGTGTACTTGGGTCTGAGCAGTTCTTC
CAWSVLGSEQFF
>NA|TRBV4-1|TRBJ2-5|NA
TGCGCCAGCAGCCTCGCGGGCCTGGGAGGGACCCAGTACTTC
CASSLAGLGGTQYF
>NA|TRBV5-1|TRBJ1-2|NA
TGCGCCAGCAGTTTGAATGGCGGCCCTGTTACCTTC
CASSLNGGPVTF
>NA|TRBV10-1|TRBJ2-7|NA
TGCGCCAGCAGTGCGGGCAGGGGTCCCCTCGACGAGCAGTACTTC
CASSAGRGPLDEQYF
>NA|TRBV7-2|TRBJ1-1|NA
TGTGCCAGCAGCTCCCCCAGGGGAAAGGGGCCCATGAACACTGAAGCTTTCTTT
CASSSPRGKGPMNTEAFF
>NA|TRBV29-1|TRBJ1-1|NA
TGCAGCGTTGAACTGGGTAAGGGCACTGAAGCTTTCTTT
CSVELGKGTEAFF
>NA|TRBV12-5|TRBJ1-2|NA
TGTGCTAGTGGTATAGCTGGGGGGGCCTATGGCTACACCTTC
CASGIAGGAYGYTF
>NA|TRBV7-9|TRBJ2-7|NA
TGTGCCAGCAGCTTAGCGCTGGGGGTAGATGGCGAGCAGTACTTC
CASSLALGVDGEQYF
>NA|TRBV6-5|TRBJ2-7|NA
TGTGCCAGCAGTTACTCCTCGGGACACTACTCCTACGAGCAGTACTTC
CASSYSSGHYSYEQYF
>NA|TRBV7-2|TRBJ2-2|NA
TGTGCCAGCAGCCTACCGGTGGGCGCAGGGATTCCCGGGGAGCTGTTTTTT
CASSLPVGAGIPGELFF
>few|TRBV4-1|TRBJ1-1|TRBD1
TGCGCCAGCAGCCAAGACTTGACAGGGTGGAACACTGAAGCTTTCTTT
CASSQDLTGWNTEAFF
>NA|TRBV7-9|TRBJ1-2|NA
TGTGCCAGCAGCAAGGGGGTAGGGGCCGATGGCTACACCTTC
CASSKGVGADGYTF
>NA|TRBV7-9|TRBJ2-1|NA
TGTGCCAGCAGCTTTAGGGATGAGCAGTTCTTC
CASSFRDEQFF
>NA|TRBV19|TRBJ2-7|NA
TGTGCCAGTAGTACCCTAGGGAGGTCCTACGAGCAGTACTTC
CASSTLGRSYEQYF
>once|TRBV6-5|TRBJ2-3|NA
TGTGCCAGCAGCCTAGCGAATATTGAGTCGGATACGCAGTATTTT
CASSLANIESDTQYF
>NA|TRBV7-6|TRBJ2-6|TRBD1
TGTGCCAGCAGCTCAAGACAGGGGGCTGGGGCCAACGTCCTGACTTTC
CASSSRQGAGANVLTF
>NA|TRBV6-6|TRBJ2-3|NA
TGTGCCAGCAGTTACGATGGGCAACGGGCAGATACGCAGTATTTT
CASSYDGQRADTQYF
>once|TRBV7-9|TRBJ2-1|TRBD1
TGTGCCAGCAGCTTCCCCCAGGGGACAGGGGACAATGAGCAGTTCTTC
CASSFPQGTGDNEQFF
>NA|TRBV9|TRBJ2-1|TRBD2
TGTGCCAGCAGCGCAGGATTAAGCGGGAGGGCCCTCAATGAGCAGTTCTTC
CASSAGLSGRALNEQFF
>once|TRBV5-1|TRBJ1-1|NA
TGCGCCAGCAGCTTGGGCGGGCCTATGAACACTGAAGCTTTCTTT
CASSLGGPMNTEAFF
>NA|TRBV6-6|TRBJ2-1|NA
TGTGCCAGCAGGCCAGTCCGGCGCGGGGACAACAATGAGCAGTTCTTC
CASRPVRRGDNNEQFF
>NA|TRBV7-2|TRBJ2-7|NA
TGTGCCAGCAGCGACCGACAGGAGACACCTGGACTAGGGAACTTC
CASSDRQETPGLGNF
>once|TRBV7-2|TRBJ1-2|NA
TGTGCCAGCAGCTATTTTGGGGGGGATGGCTACACCTTC
CASSYFGGDGYTF
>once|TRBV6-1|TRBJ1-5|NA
TGTGCCAGCACCGCCCCGGTAGTGGGCAATCAGCCCCAGCATTTT
CASTAPVVGNQPQHF
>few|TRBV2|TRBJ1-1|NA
TGTGCCAGCAGTACCACGGGAGACAGAATCCCTGAAGCTTTCTTT
CASSTTGDRIPEAFF
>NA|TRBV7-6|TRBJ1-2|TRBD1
TGTGCCAGCAGCTTAGGAGGGACAGGCTATGGCTACACCTTC
CASSLGGTGYGYTF
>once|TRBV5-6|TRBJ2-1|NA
TGTGCCAGCAGCTTGGACACCACCGGGAAGAATGAGCAGTTCTTC
CASSLDTTGKNEQFF
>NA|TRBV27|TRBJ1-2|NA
TGTGCCAGCAGTTTTATATCGGGGGCTGTTTATGGCTACACCTTC
CASSFISGAVYGYTF
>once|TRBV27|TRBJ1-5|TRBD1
TGTGCCAGCAGTCGACAGGGGAATCAGCCCCAGCATTTT
CASSRQGNQPQHF
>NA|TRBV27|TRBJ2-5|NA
TGTGCCAGCAGTCCCCTTGGACAACAAGAGACCCAGTACTTC
CASSPLGQQETQYF
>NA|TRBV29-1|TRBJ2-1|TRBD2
TGCAGCGTTGAACGGACTAGCGAGGTCAGCTCCTACAATGAGCAGTTCTTC
CSVERTSEVSSYNEQFF
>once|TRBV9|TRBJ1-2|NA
TGTGCCAGCAGCGCAGGGGACCCGTATGGCTACACCTTC
CASSAGDPYGYTF
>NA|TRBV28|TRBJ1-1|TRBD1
TGTGCCATCCGAAATGACAGGGAGAACACTGAAGCTTTCTTT
CAIRNDRENTEAFF
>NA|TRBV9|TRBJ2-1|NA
TGTGCCAGCAGCGTGGTCTACAATGAGCAGTTCTTC
CASSVVYNEQFF
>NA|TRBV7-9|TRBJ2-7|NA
TGTGCCAGCAGCCCCGGGGAATACTACGAGCAGTACTTC
CASSPGEYYEQYF
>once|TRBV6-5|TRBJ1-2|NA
TGTGCCAGCAGTTACAGGGGAGGCTATGGCTACACCTTC
CASSYRGGYGYTF
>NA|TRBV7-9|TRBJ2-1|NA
TGTGCCAGCAGCTTATCTCTCTACAATGAGCAGTTCTTC
CASSLSLYNEQFF
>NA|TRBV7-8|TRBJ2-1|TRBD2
TGTGCCAGCAGCGTTGTTCTAGCGGGAGTCTACAATGAGCAGTTCTTC
CASSVVLAGVYNEQFF
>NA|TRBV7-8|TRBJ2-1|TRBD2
TGTGCCAGCAGCTTAGCCATGTCGGGACTAGCGGGGTTTCGAAGCAATGAGCAGTTCTTC
CASSLAMSGLAGFRSNEQFF
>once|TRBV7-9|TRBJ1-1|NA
TGTGCCAGCAGCTTAGATAGAGGAGGGGCTTTCTTT
CASSLDRGGAFF
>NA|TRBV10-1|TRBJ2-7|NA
TGCGCCAGCAGTGAGGGGGCAAGGAACGAGCAGTACTTC
CASSEGARNEQYF
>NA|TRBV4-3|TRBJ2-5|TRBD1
TGCGCCAGCAGCCAAGGCAGGGGGCTGGGGGAGACCCAGTACTTC
CASSQGRGLGETQYF
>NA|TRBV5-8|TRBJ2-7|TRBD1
TGTGCCAGCAGCTTGGGGGCCTGGACAGGCTACGAGCAGTACTTC
CASSLGAWTGYEQYF
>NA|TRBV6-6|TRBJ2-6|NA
TGTGCCAGCAGTTACCCGACTAGTGGGGCCAACGTCCTGACTTTC
CASSYPTSGANVLTF
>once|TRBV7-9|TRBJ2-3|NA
TGTGCCAGCAGCTGGGTCAGCACAGATACGCAGTATTTT
CASSWVSTDTQYF
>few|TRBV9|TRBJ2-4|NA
TGTGCCAGCAGCCCCAGCGGTAAAAACATTCAGTACTTC
CASSPSGKNIQYF
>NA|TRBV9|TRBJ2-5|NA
TGTGCCAGCAGCGGCGAGATAAAAGAGACCCAGTACTTC
CASSGEIKETQYF
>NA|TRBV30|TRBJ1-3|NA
TGTGCCTGGAGGTTAGCGAGGGTCTCTGGAAACACCATATATTTT
CAWRLARVSGNTIYF
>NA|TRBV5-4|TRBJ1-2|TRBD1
TGTGCCAGCAGCGGAAGGACAGGGGGTGACTATGGCTACACCTTC
CASSGRTGGDYGYTF
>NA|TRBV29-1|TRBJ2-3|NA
TGCAGCGTTTTGGAGGGCCAAGGGACGCAGTATTTT
CSVLEGQGTQYF
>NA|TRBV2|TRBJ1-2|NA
TGTGCCAGCAGTTGGACTCCGGAGACAAGCGTGGGGTATGGCTACACCTTC
CASSWTPETSVGYGYTF
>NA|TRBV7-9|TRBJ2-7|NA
TGTGCCAGCAGCTTAACCGACACGGCCGAGCAGTACTTC
CASSLTDTAEQYF
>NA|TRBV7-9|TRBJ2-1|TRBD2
TGTGCCAGCAGCTTAACTAGCGGGAGTGGTTTCAGCTCCTACAATGAGCAGTTCTTC
CASSLTSGSGFSSYNEQFF